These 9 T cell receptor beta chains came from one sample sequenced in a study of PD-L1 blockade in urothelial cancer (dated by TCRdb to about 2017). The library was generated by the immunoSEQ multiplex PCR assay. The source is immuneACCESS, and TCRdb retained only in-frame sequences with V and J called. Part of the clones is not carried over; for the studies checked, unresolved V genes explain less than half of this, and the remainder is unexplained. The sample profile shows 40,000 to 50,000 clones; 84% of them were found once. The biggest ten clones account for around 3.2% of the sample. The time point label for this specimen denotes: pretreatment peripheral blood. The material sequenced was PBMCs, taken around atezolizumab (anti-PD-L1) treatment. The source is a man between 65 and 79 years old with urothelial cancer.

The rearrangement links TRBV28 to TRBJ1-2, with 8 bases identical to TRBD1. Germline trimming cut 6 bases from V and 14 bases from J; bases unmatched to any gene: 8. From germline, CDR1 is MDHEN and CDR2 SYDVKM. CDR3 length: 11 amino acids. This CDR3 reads CASRGQGTCTF. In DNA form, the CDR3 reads TGTGCCAGCAGAGGACAGGGTACGTGTACCTTC.

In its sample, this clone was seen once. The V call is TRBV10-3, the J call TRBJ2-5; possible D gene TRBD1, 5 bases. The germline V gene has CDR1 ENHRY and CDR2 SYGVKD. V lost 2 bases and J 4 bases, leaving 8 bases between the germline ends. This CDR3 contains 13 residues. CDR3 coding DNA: TGTGCCATCAGTGAGCAGGGTGGAGAGACCCAGTACTTC. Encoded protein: CAISEQGGETQYF.

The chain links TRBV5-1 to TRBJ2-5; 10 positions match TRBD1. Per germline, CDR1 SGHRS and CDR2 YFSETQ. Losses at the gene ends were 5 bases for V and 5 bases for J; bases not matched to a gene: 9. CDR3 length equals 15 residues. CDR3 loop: CASSSGTGEGETQYF. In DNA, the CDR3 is TGCGCCAGCAGTTCCGGGACAGGGGAAGGGGAGACCCAGTACTTC.

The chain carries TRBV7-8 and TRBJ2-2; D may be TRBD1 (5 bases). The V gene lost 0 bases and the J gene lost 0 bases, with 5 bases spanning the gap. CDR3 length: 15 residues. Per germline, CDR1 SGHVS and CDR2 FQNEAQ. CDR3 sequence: CASSLAGANTGELFF. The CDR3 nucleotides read TGTGCCAGCAGCTTAGCAGGGGCGAACACCGGGGAGCTGTTTTTT. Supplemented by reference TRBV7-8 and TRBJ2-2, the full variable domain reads GAGVSQSPRYKVAKRGQDVALRCDPISGHVSLFWYQQALGQGPEFLTYFQNEAQLDKSGLPSDRFFAERPEGSVSTLKIQRTQQEDSAVYLCASSLAGANTGELFFGEGSRLTVL.

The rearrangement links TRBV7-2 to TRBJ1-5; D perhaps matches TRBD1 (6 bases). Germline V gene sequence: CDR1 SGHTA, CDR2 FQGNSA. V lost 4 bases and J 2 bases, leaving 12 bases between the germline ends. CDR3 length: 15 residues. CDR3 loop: CASSSDGGGNQPQHF. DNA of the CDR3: TGTGCCAGCAGCTCAGATGGGGGCGGCAATCAGCCCCAGCATTTT.

CDR3: CASSLVAEGNTGELFF. The CDR3 region has the DNA TGCGCCAGCAGCTTGGTAGCGGAGGGAAACACCGGGGAGCTGTTTTTT. This sequence joins TRBV5-1 and TRBJ2-2, with D tentatively TRBD2 (6 bases). This CDR3 region has 16 residues. Deletions cut 0 bases from V and 2 bases from J, with 11 bases between. Germline CDR1 and CDR2: SGHRS and YFSETQ.

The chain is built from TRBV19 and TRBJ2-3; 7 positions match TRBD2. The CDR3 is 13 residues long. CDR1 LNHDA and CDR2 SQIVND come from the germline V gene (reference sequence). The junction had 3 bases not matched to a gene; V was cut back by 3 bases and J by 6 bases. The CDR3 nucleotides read TGTGCCAGTAGTATCAGGCGGGGGGATACGCAGTATTTT. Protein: CASSIRRGDTQYF.

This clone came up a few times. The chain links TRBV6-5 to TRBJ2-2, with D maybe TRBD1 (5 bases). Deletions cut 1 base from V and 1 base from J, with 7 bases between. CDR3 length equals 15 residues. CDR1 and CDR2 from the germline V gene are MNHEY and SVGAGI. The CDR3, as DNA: TGTGCCAGCAGTTACTTAGGACAGAACACCGGGGAGCTGTTTTTT. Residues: CASSYLGQNTGELFF.

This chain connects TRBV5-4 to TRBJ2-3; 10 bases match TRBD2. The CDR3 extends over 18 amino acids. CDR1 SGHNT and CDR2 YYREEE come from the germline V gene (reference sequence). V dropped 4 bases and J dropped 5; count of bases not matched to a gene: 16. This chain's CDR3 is CASSTNRASGRREDTQYF. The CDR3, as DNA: TGTGCCAGCAGCACTAATCGGGCTAGCGGGAGAAGAGAAGATACGCAGTATTTT. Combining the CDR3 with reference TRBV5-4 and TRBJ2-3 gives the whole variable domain ETGVTQSPTHLIKTRGQQVTLRCSSQSGHNTVSWYQQALGQGPQFIFQYYREEENGRGNFPPRFSGLQFPNYSSELNVNALELDDSALYLCASSTNRASGRREDTQYFGPGTRLTVL.